These 27 T cell receptor delta chains were sequenced from one sample in a study of gamma-delta T cells after stem cell transplantation. TCRdb processed the RT-PCR reads again with the CATT caller. This sample has around 1,700 delta-chain clones; 15% occur once, and the top ten carry approximately 15%. The sequencing sample was made of gamma-delta T cells. The receptor set was obtained from a human donor. It is not recorded whose cells these are; they may come from a transplant donor.

This clone is large by share. This chain joins TRDV2 and TRDJ3; TRDD3 matches at 8 bases. The CDR3 contains 19 residues. Germline CDR1 reads GEAIGNYY; CDR2 reads EKD. J lost 0 bases, V lost 0 bases, and 6 bases had no gene match. CDR3 loop: CACDTVLGVSSWDTRQMFF. The CDR3 bases are TGTGCCTGTGACACCGTACTGGGGGTCAGCTCCTGGGACACCCGACAGATGTTTTTC.

This chain links TRDV2 with TRDJ2, with a possible D match to TRDD3 (5 bases). Trimming pared 1 base from V and 8 bases from J, leaving 13 bases between. This CDR3 is built from 14 residues. CDR1 is GEAIGNYY and CDR2 is EKD in the germline V gene. The CDR3 is CACDTLGNQAQLFF. The CDR3 nucleotides read TGTGCCTGTGACACTTTGGGGAATCAGGCACAACTCTTCTTT.

Of note for this clone: At one boundary the junction diverges from the germline segment, which might be a read error. V gene TRDV1 combines with J gene TRDJ1; TRDD3 agrees at 9 bases. The germline CDR1 and CDR2 sequences are TSWWSYY and QGS. The CDR3 consists of 22 residues. The CDR3 here is CALGALSASLGIRMLPTDNLIF. The CDR3 DNA sequence: TGTGCTCTTGGAGCCCTCTCGGCTTCCTTGGGGATACGAATGCTCCCCACCGATAACCTCATCTTT.

In regard to this clone: A far more abundant clone sits one base away, making this likely a read error. This chain connects TRDV1 to TRDJ1; D is perhaps TRDD3 (10 bases). From germline, CDR1 is TSWWSYY and CDR2 QGS. This CDR3 region has 23 residues. Trimming shortened V by 0 bases and J by 0 bases, and 32 bases separated the two germline ends. The CDR3 DNA reads TGTGCTCTTGGGGAACTCCCCCCTTCCTACGTACTGGGGGATGGTAGACACACCGATAAACTCATCTTT. It translates to CALGELPPSYVLGDGRHTDKLIF.

As regards this clone: An end of the junction differs from the germline gene, which may be a read error. Other DNA sequences in this specimen translate into the identical CDR3. The rearrangement links TRDV3 to TRDJ1, with 11 nucleotides matching TRDD3. This CDR3 has 18 residues. The germline V gene encodes CDR1 TVYSNPD and CDR2 GDNSRS (reference sequence). This CDR3 reads CAFRGVGGYVHTTDKLIF. The CDR3 DNA sequence: TGCGCCTTTAGGGGAGTTGGGGGATACGTCCATACCACCGATAAACTCATCTTT.

This clone turned up a few times. One base separates it from a far larger clone, so it is likely a read error. Other DNA sequences of this sample code for an identical CDR3. The chain has TRDV2 and TRDJ3; possible D gene TRDD3, 6 bases. Germline V CDR1 and CDR2: GEAIGNYY, EKD. This CDR3 is built from 18 residues. DNA of the CDR3: TGTGCCTGCGACACCGTACTGGGAGGCTCCTGGGACACCCGACAGATGTTTTTC. Translating it yields CACDTVLGGSWDTRQMFF.

This clone was seen only a few times. TCRdb's protein, taken from a much larger clone, differs from this DNA's translation at residue 13, likely owing to a read error; the protein displayed comes from the DNA. This chain links TRDV1 with TRDJ1; D call uncertain. Germline assignment: CDR1 TSWWSYY and CDR2 QGS. The CDR3 loop spans 15 amino acids. The DNA for the CDR3 is TGTGCTCTTGGGGAACTTCCCGCCTCGTTCGATAAACCCATCTTT. It yields the protein CALGELPASFDKPIF.

This clone was observed a few times. This may come from a read error, since a much larger clone is one base off. The genes are TRDV1 and TRDJ1, with TRDD3 matching over 9 bases. The germline CDR1 and CDR2 sequences are TSWWSYY and QGS. V lost 5 bases to trimming and J lost 4 bases; unmatched junction nucleotides: 17. The CDR3 has 18 amino acids. The CDR3, as DNA: TGTGCTCTTGGGATCTACGTCCCTACTGGGGGACCCAACGATAAACTCATCTTT. The encoded protein is CALGIYVPTGGPNDKLIF.

This clone came up a few times. Given a far larger clone just one base away, this is likely a sequencing read error. This CDR3 is also generated by other DNA sequences in the sample. The rearrangement uses TRDV2 and TRDJ3, with 7 nucleotides matching TRDD3. CDR3 length: 20 amino acids. Germline-derived CDR1 and CDR2 are GEAIGNYY and EKD. The CDR3 protein is CACDTAAGGSHSWDTRQMFF. The DNA for the CDR3 is TGTGCCTGTGACACCGCCGCTGGGGGCTCCCACTCCTGGGACACCCGACAGATGTTCTTC.

As to this clone: This DNA's translation differs at residue 9 from TCRdb's protein, which comes from a much larger clone; a read error is likely, and the protein shown is translated from the DNA. The sample holds other DNA sequences that translate to the same CDR3. The chain has TRDV3 and TRDJ1; perhaps TRDD1 as D (5 bases). The V and J ends lost 1 base and 4 bases respectively, with 19 bases between them. CDR3 length: 15 amino acids. Germline CDR1 TVYSNPD, CDR2 GDNSRS (reference sequence). CDR3 region: CAFNPNLNMGDKLIF. The CDR3, as DNA: TGTGCCTTTAACCCGAACTTAAATATGGGCGATAAACTCATCTTT.

This clone was found a few times. This could be a read error, since a much larger clone is one nucleotide away. The V and J genes are TRDV2 and TRDJ2, with 10 bases lining up with TRDD3. Trimming removed 3 bases from V and 4 bases from J; junction bases left unmatched: 16. Looked up from germline, CDR1 is GEAIGNYY and CDR2 is EKD. There are 19 residues in the CDR3. CDR3 sequence reads: CACDALTGGDTQRTAQLFF. The DNA of the CDR3 is TGTGCCTGTGACGCCCTAACTGGGGGGGATACGCAAAGGACAGCACAACTCTTCTTT.

Only a few counts were recorded for this clone. The protein TCRdb gives is from a much larger clone and does not agree with this DNA's translation at residue 17, likely a read error; the protein shown here comes from the DNA. The CDR3 loop is CALGDLPFLRGGYETALLFF. The DNA for the CDR3 is TGTGCTCTTGGGGATTTACCCTTCCTTCGAGGGGGATACGAGACAGCACTACTCTTCTTT. The chain combines TRDV1 with TRDJ2; 10 nucleotides align to TRDD3. The germline CDR1 and CDR2 sequences are TSWWSYY and QGS. The CDR3 length is 20 residues.

With regard to this clone: A read error is likely here: a far larger clone is one base away. The rearrangement joins TRDV2 to TRDJ3; TRDD2 might be the D (7 bases). Germline CDR1 reads GEAIGNYY; CDR2 reads EKD. CDR3 size: 18 residues. The CDR3 here is CACDTVGMPSLDTRQMFF. Written as DNA, the CDR3 is TGTGCCTGTGACACCGTGGGGATGCCTTCCTTGGACACCCGACAGATGTTTTTC.

The sample holds a few counts of this clone. Since a much larger clone is just one base distant, this may be a read error. The chain combines TRDV3 with TRDJ1; tentatively, D is TRDD2 (5 bases). Germline V lookup: CDR1 TVYSNPD, CDR2 GDNSRS (reference sequence). Trimming removed 5 bases at V and 0 bases at J, with 31 bases between. This CDR3 spans 19 amino acids. CDR3 DNA: TGTGCCAGCAAACAGACCAGGAGCCACTACCTTCTGTACACCGATAAACTCATCTTT. Translation: CASKQTRSHYLLYTDKLIF.

In regard to this clone: The protein TCRdb lists belongs to a much larger clone and differs from this DNA's translation at residue 6, which points to a read error; the protein shown is made from the DNA. The V gene is TRDV1, the J gene TRDJ1, with no clear D. The germline V gene has CDR1 TSWWSYY and CDR2 QGS. CDR3 length: 20 residues. Trimming shortened V by 1 base and J by 0 bases, and 24 bases separated the two germline ends. In DNA form, the CDR3 reads TGTGCTCTTGGGGAACCCCCTCCGGCGGAGAGGCGAGAGTACACCGATAAACTCATCTTT. The encoded protein is CALGEPPPAERREYTDKLIF.

This clone has only a few counts. A much more abundant neighbour one base away suggests this may be a read error. This same CDR3 is encoded by further DNA sequences in the sample. This rearrangement joins TRDV1 to TRDJ1; TRDD2 matches 8 bases. The CDR3 runs 19 residues. The germline CDR1 and CDR2 sequences are TSWWSYY and QGS. The CDR3: CALRAEGLPRGGPTDKLIF. Here the CDR3 DNA reads TGTGCCCTTAGAGCGGAAGGCCTTCCTAGAGGGGGCCCGACCGATAAACTCATCTTT.

In regard to this clone: A much larger clone differs by one base, so this may be a read error. This same CDR3 is encoded by further DNA sequences in the sample. The rearrangement uses TRDV1 and TRDJ1; 10 bases align to TRDD3. Germline CDR1 and CDR2: TSWWSYY and QGS. This CDR3 spans 22 amino acids. Here the CDR3 reads CALGELLCDWGMFRVHTDKLIF. CDR3 nucleotide sequence: TGTGCTCTTGGGGAATTGTTATGCGACTGGGGGATGTTCAGGGTCCACACCGATAAACTCATCTTC.

This clone was observed a few times. The rearrangement uses TRAV29/DV5 and TRDJ2; D call uncertain. Germline V gives CDR1 NSMFDY, CDR2 ISSIKDK. Between the trimmed V and J ends, which lost 0 bases and 4 bases, there was a span of 13 bases. This CDR3 comprises 15 residues. The CDR3 DNA reads as TGTGCAGCAAGCGCGTCGATTACCGGGACAGCACAACTCTTCTTT. The encoded protein is CAASASITGTAQLFF.

This clone was counted a few times. Given a much more abundant clone one base away, this may be a read error. V is TRDV2 and J is TRDJ1, with D hard to call. The CDR3 loop spans 17 amino acids. CDR1 is GEAIGNYY, CDR2 EKD, per germline. Trimming removed 0 bases from V and 0 bases from J, with 16 bases in between. The CDR3 DNA sequence: TGTGCCTGTGACACCGTCCGAGCTCTGGTGGACACCGATAAACTCATCTTT. Translation: CACDTVRALVDTDKLIF.

By share, this clone ranks as large. This sample includes further DNA sequences coding for the same CDR3. The rearrangement joins TRDV1 to TRDJ1; unclear D gene. CDR1 TSWWSYY and CDR2 QGS come from the germline V gene. V was clipped by 3 bases and J by 1 base, with 15 bases between them. This CDR3 is 16 amino acids long. The CDR3: CALGDNYPGLTDKLIF. DNA of the CDR3: TGTGCTCTTGGGGACAATTACCCTGGCCTCACCGATAAACTCATCTTT.

As regards this clone: The junction shows a germline mismatch at one end, possibly a read error. The rearrangement uses TRDV1 and TRDJ1, with TRDD3 identical over 8 bases. The CDR3 has 20 amino acids. The V gene's germline CDR1 is TSWWSYY and CDR2 QGS. The CDR3 coding sequence is TGTGCTATTGGGAGGAAAGAGGCCTGCCGTTGGAACTGGGGGACCGATAAACTCATCTTT. Translation: CAIGRKEACRWNWGTDKLIF.

A remark on this clone: A single base is all that separates this from a far larger clone, so a read error is likely. Other nucleotide sequences in the sample specify the same CDR3. J is TRDJ1 and V is TRDV1; D ambiguous. CDR1 and CDR2 (germline): TSWWSYY, QGS. The V and J ends lost 6 bases and 10 bases respectively, with 21 bases between them. The CDR3 contains 14 residues. DNA of the CDR3: TGTGCTCTTGGACACCAGGCCCCACCATCCTTACTCATCTTT. As protein: CALGHQAPPSLLIF.

This clone is labeled as large. The chain joins TRDV2 to TRDJ3; no firm D call. This CDR3 spans 17 amino acids. Trimming cost V 3 bases and J 3 bases, with 14 bases left between them. Germline values: CDR1 GEAIGNYY, CDR2 EKD. The CDR3 loop reads CACDAAGSDWDTRQMFF. The CDR3 DNA is TGTGCCTGTGACGCTGCCGGCTCTGACTGGGACACCCGACAGATGTTTTTC.

This clone was observed a handful of times. A far larger clone is only one base removed, so a read error is likely. Distinct nucleotide sequences in the sample also encode this CDR3. This chain uses TRDV1 with TRDJ1; D may be TRDD3 (5 bases). This CDR3 region has 20 residues. Germline CDR1 reads TSWWSYY; CDR2 reads QGS. CDR3 coding DNA: TGTGCTCTTGGGGAACTGTCCGGTTGGGGAACTGGCCTCGTCTCCGATAAACTCATTTTT. It specifies CALGELSGWGTGLVSDKLIF.

Note on this clone: This likely traces to a read error, being one base from a far larger clone. This CDR3 is also generated by other DNA sequences in the sample. V is TRDV2 and J is TRDJ3; 7 nucleotides line up with TRDD3. Germline V gene lookup returns CDR1 GEAIGNYY and CDR2 EKD. The CDR3 loop spans 16 amino acids. The CDR3 loop reads CACDWGSSWDTRQMFF. The CDR3 bases are TGTGCCTGTGACTGGGGGAGCTCCTGGGACACCCGCCAGATGTTTTTC.

Only one count was recorded for this clone. The rearrangement joins TRDV2 to TRDJ3, with 7 bases identical to TRDD3. V lost 0 bases to trimming and J lost 7 bases; unmatched junction nucleotides: 20. Germline loops: CDR1 GEAIGNYY, CDR2 EKD. The CDR3 runs 21 residues. The CDR3 here is CACDTVWGRPLHSFDTRQMFF. Written as DNA, the CDR3 is TGTGCCTGTGACACCGTCTGGGGGCGACCCCTACACTCCTTCGACACCCGACAGATGTTTTTC.

This clone came up a few times. This may arise from a read error, as a much more abundant clone is one base away. The V gene is TRDV3, the J gene TRDJ2; the match to TRDD3 covers 8 bases. CDR3 size: 16 residues. From germline, CDR1 is TVYSNPD and CDR2 GDNSRS (reference sequence). With 1 base clipped from V and 2 bases from J, the junction kept 9 bases outside the gene matches. The CDR3, as DNA: TGTGCCTTTACTGTGGGATACGCGAGGTTGACAGCACAACTCTTCTTT. Translating it yields CAFTVGYARLTAQLFF.